These 30 T cell receptor beta chains originate from one sample sequenced in a study of cytomegalovirus exposure and HLA in healthy donors. Primers: 60 Vbeta forward and 13 Jbeta reverse. Data came from immunoSEQ multiplex PCR; TCRdb stores just in-frame clones and leaves some out. Seen here are 110,000 to 150,000 clones, about 71% observed once, and the top ten hold 2.1%. The specimen was PBMCs. Receptors were obtained from an older woman in good health and CMV-seropositive.

This chain connects TRBV2 to TRBJ1-3, with 7 bases fitting TRBD1. The ends lost 4 bases at V and 4 bases at J; junction bases unmatched: 1. This CDR3 is built from 13 residues. CDR1 and CDR2 (germline): SNHLY, FYNNEI. The DNA of the CDR3 is TGTGCCAGCAGTGGACAGGGAGGAAACACCATATATTTT. It specifies CASSGQGGNTIYF.

The chain combines TRBV28 with TRBJ1-4; 7 nucleotides match TRBD1. In germline, CDR1 is MDHEN, CDR2 SYDVKM. The ends lost 8 bases at V and 8 bases at J; junction bases unmatched: 8. The CDR3 totals 13 residues. CDR3 protein: CASRDGTVEKLFF. CDR3 sequence (DNA): TGTGCCAGCCGGGACGGGACAGTCGAAAAACTGTTTTTT.

This clone was seen only a few times. The chain couples TRBV5-1 to TRBJ1-2; 7 nucleotides align to TRBD1. The CDR3 is made up of 15 amino acids. CDR1 is SGHRS, CDR2 YFSETQ, per germline. J gave up 3 bases and V 5 bases, and 10 bases lay outside the gene matches. The CDR3 region has the DNA TGCGCCAGCAGAACCTATACTGACAGGGACTATGGCTACACCTTC. It specifies CASRTYTDRDYGYTF.

The chain couples TRBV11-2 to TRBJ2-2; 8 positions match TRBD1. The CDR3 runs 16 residues. The germline gives CDR1 SGHAT, CDR2 FQNNGV. V lost 5 bases, J lost 3 bases, and 8 bases stayed unmatched. The CDR3 DNA follows: TGTGCCAGCAGCCATACGGGACAGGCGGACACCGGGGAGCTGTTTTTT. Translating it yields CASSHTGQADTGELFF.

A single count supports this clone. This chain links TRBV30 with TRBJ2-2; 7 positions match TRBD1. Germline trimming cut 3 bases from V and 7 bases from J; bases unmatched to any gene: 14. The CDR3 length is 16 residues. Germline V CDR1 and CDR2: GTSNPN, SVGIG (reference sequence). CDR3 sequence (DNA): TGTGCCTGGAGCACCGACAGGGTCCGAATTGGCGGGGAGCTGTTTTTT. Encoded protein: CAWSTDRVRIGGELFF.

The chain links TRBV28 to TRBJ1-4; D perhaps matches TRBD1 (6 bases). Germline loops: CDR1 MDHEN, CDR2 SYDVKM. V lost 7 bases and J 0 bases, leaving 24 bases between the germline ends. CDR3 size: 19 residues. CDR3 DNA: TGTGCCAGCACTCCGACAGGCCTACTACTCAAATCAACTAATGAAAAACTGTTTTTT. This gives the protein CASTPTGLLLKSTNEKLFF.

V is TRBV9 and J is TRBJ2-1; 7 bases line up with TRBD2. The CDR3 loop spans 15 amino acids. V trimming: 3 bases; J trimming: 4 bases; junction bases outside the gene matches: 7. Germline values: CDR1 SGDLS, CDR2 YYNGEE. The CDR3 DNA reads as TGTGCCAGCAGCGGAGCAGCGGGGTCTTACAATGAGCAGTTCTTC. Protein product: CASSGAAGSYNEQFF.

This clone was seen once. The chain links TRBV10-3 to TRBJ2-2; unclear D gene. In germline, CDR1 is ENHRY, CDR2 SYGVKD. V was cut by 4 bases and J by 0 bases, with 6 bases left in between. The CDR3 runs to 14 residues. DNA of the CDR3: TGTGCCATCAGTGTCCAGTCGAACACCGGGGAGCTGTTTTTT. It encodes CAISVQSNTGELFF.

The rearrangement links TRBV2 to TRBJ1-5; tentative D call: TRBD1 (5 bases). The germline V gene has CDR1 SNHLY and CDR2 FYNNEI. This CDR3 region has 13 residues. The ends were cut back, 8 bases at V and 2 bases at J, with 10 bases in the middle. The CDR3 bases are TGTGCCAGCGCGGGGCTTGGCAATCAGCCCCAGCATTTT. Its translation: CASAGLGNQPQHF.

The chain couples TRBV6-6 to TRBJ1-1; unclear D gene. The V and J ends lost 1 base and 1 base respectively, with 4 bases between them. The CDR3 spans 13 residues. Germline V gene data show CDR1 as MNHNY and CDR2 as SVGAGI (reference sequence). The CDR3 region is CASSYFGNTEAFF. In DNA form, the CDR3 reads TGTGCCAGCAGTTACTTCGGGAACACTGAAGCTTTCTTT.

This clone showed up just a few times. This chain joins TRBV6-1 and TRBJ2-3; 9 bases map to TRBD2. This CDR3 has 18 residues. Germline V gene data show CDR1 as MNHNS and CDR2 as SASEGT. V was pared by 1 base and J by 3 bases, with 11 bases of the junction left unmatched. The CDR3 loop reads CASSEVGATSGITDTQYF. CDR3 sequence (DNA): TGTGCCAGCAGTGAAGTGGGGGCGACTAGCGGTATTACAGATACGCAGTATTTT.

This clone is a singleton in its sample. The chain couples TRBV4-2 to TRBJ2-7; 9 bases match TRBD2. The ends lost 1 base at V and 1 base at J; junction bases unmatched: 14. There are 19 residues in the CDR3. Germline loops: CDR1 LGHNA, CDR2 YNFKEQ. The CDR3 region is CASSQVWGSGSPGSYEQYF. Written as DNA, the CDR3 is TGTGCCAGCAGCCAAGTTTGGGGTAGCGGGAGTCCTGGGTCCTACGAGCAGTACTTC.

This sequence joins TRBV6-6 and TRBJ2-3; D might be TRBD1 (6 bases). This CDR3 spans 15 amino acids. Trimming shortened V by 7 bases and J by 7 bases, and 21 bases separated the two germline ends. Germline CDR1 is MNHNY and CDR2 is SVGAGI (reference sequence). CDR3 protein: CASMLGDNIRNTQYF. In nucleotides, the CDR3 is TGTGCCAGCATGCTGGGGGACAACATCCGAAATACGCAGTATTTT.

This sequence joins TRBV5-6 and TRBJ1-3; no clear D. Deletions cut 0 bases from V and 0 bases from J, with 13 bases between. This CDR3 spans 17 amino acids. The V gene's germline CDR1 is SGHDT and CDR2 YYEEEE. The CDR3 spells CASSLDSLTLSGNTIYF. DNA for the CDR3: TGTGCCAGCAGCTTGGACAGCCTGACCCTCTCTGGAAACACCATATATTTT. Full variable domain (outside the CDR3, taken from reference TRBV5-6 and TRBJ1-3): DAGVTQSPTHLIKTRGQQVTLRCSPKSGHDTVSWYQQALGQGPQFIFQYYEEEERQRGNFPDRFSGHQFPNYSSELNVNALLLGDSALYLCASSLDSLTLSGNTIYFGEGSWLTVV.

This clone was observed a few times. Other DNA variants within this sample encode the same CDR3. The V and J genes are TRBV5-1 and TRBJ2-1; D possibly corresponds to TRBD2 (5 bases). Trimming stripped 4 bases from V and 1 base from J, with 12 bases between. The germline CDR1 and CDR2 sequences are SGHRS and YFSETQ. This CDR3 region has 15 residues. CDR3 DNA: TGCGCCAGCAGCCAAGCCGGAGGTTCCTACAATGAGCAGTTCTTC. This translates into CASSQAGGSYNEQFF.

The sample holds a few counts of this clone. J is TRBJ1-3 and V is TRBV5-1, with D possibly matching TRBD1 (5 bases). This CDR3 comprises 14 residues. Trimming took 5 bases from V and 0 from J, leaving 9 bases between them. Germline CDR1 is SGHRS and CDR2 is YFSETQ. CDR3 amino acids: CASSQGSSGNTIYF. The CDR3 nucleotides are TGCGCCAGCAGTCAGGGCTCCTCTGGAAACACCATATATTTT.

The genes are TRBV29-1 and TRBJ2-1; 9 nucleotides line up with TRBD1. This CDR3 comprises 14 residues. Trimming cost V 7 bases and J 7 bases; bases outside gene matches: 11. The germline CDR1 and CDR2 sequences are SQVTM and ANQGSEA. The CDR3 protein is CSANAGTGRNEQFF. The DNA of the CDR3 is TGCAGCGCCAACGCCGGGACAGGGAGAAATGAGCAGTTCTTC.

This clone was recorded a few times. V is TRBV6-1 and J is TRBJ1-1; D gene uncertain. Between the trimmed V and J ends, which lost 4 bases and 1 base, there was a span of 7 bases. Germline assignment: CDR1 MNHNS and CDR2 SASEGT. This CDR3 comprises 13 residues. CDR3 bases: TGTGCCAGCAGTGGATGGCAGAACACTGAAGCTTTCTTT. It translates to CASSGWQNTEAFF.

This clone has only one observation. The chain recombines TRBV6-4 with TRBJ2-2, with D uncertain. Germline loops: CDR1 MRHNA, CDR2 SNTAGT. This CDR3 has 15 amino acids. Trimming removed 7 bases at V and 6 bases at J, with 18 bases between. The CDR3 bases are TGTGCCAGCATCGCGGAGCTGGATAGGCCCGGGGAGCTGTTTTTT. This gives the protein CASIAELDRPGELFF.

The CDR3 nucleotides are TGTGCCAGCAGCTTAAATGGCCGACAAGAGACCCAGTACTTC. This codes for CASSLNGRQETQYF. This chain uses TRBV7-2 with TRBJ2-5; D is undetermined. CDR1 and CDR2 (germline): SGHTA, FQGNSA. The CDR3 totals 14 residues. The germline V and J ends were trimmed by 2 bases and 2 bases, with 9 bases remaining between them.

The chain is built from TRBV11-2 and TRBJ2-1, with 8 bases that match TRBD1. The CDR3 is made up of 15 amino acids. Germline assignment: CDR1 SGHAT and CDR2 FQNNGV. Trimming cost V 1 base and J 4 bases; bases outside gene matches: 3. CDR3 bases: TGTGCCAGCAGCTTAGTGGGACAGGATTACAATGAGCAGTTCTTC. It translates to CASSLVGQDYNEQFF.

The chain joins TRBV2 to TRBJ2-7, with D maybe TRBD2 (6 bases). V was trimmed by 5 bases and J by 3 bases, leaving 14 bases between them. Germline CDR1 and CDR2: SNHLY and FYNNEI. The CDR3 covers 14 residues. The CDR3 loop is CASSLGTYGYEQYF. The CDR3 nucleotides are TGTGCCAGCAGTCTTGGGACTTACGGCTACGAGCAGTACTTC. Drawing the rest from reference TRBV2 and TRBJ2-7, the complete variable domain is EPEVTQTPSHQVTQMGQEVILRCVPISNHLYFYWYRQILGQKVEFLVSFYNNEISEKSEIFDDQFSVERPDGSNFTLKIRSTKLEDSAMYFCASSLGTYGYEQYFGPGTRLTVT.

Here the CDR3 reads CASSVPGTALGTQYF. DNA for the CDR3: TGTGCCAGCAGTGTTCCTGGGACAGCGTTGGGGACCCAGTACTTC. The rearrangement joins TRBV28 to TRBJ2-5; 7 nucleotides align to TRBD1. The J segment lost 7 bases and the V segment lost 5 bases, leaving 13 bases of the junction unmatched. Germline lookup yields CDR1 MDHEN and CDR2 SYDVKM. The CDR3 is made up of 15 amino acids.

The chain combines TRBV2 with TRBJ2-7; 7 bases are a match to TRBD1. This CDR3 has 14 amino acids. The junction had 6 bases not matched to a gene; V was cut back by 7 bases and J by 0 bases. The germline CDR1 and CDR2 sequences are SNHLY and FYNNEI. The CDR3 loop is CASTMTGSSYEQYF. As DNA, the CDR3 is TGTGCCAGCACCATGACAGGGAGCTCCTACGAGCAGTACTTC. Filled out from reference TRBV2 and TRBJ2-7, the complete variable domain reads EPEVTQTPSHQVTQMGQEVILRCVPISNHLYFYWYRQILGQKVEFLVSFYNNEISEKSEIFDDQFSVERPDGSNFTLKIRSTKLEDSAMYFCASTMTGSSYEQYFGPGTRLTVT.

The chain recombines TRBV9 with TRBJ2-6; tentatively, D is TRBD1 (6 bases). The CDR3 runs to 16 residues. Deletions cut 5 bases from V and 4 bases from J, with 16 bases between. The germline gives CDR1 SGDLS, CDR2 YYNGEE. CDR3: CASSGDGGGGANVLTF. CDR3 DNA: TGTGCCAGCAGTGGAGATGGGGGCGGCGGGGCCAACGTCCTGACTTTC.

This rearrangement joins TRBV4-1 to TRBJ2-7; 12 bases are a match to TRBD2. Trimming at V came to 0 bases and at J to 0 bases, leaving 6 bases not matched to a gene. Germline loops: CDR1 MGHRA, CDR2 YSYEKL. CDR3 length: 18 amino acids. In DNA, the CDR3 is TGCGCCAGCAGCCAAGACAGACTAGCGGGAGCGAGCTCCTACGAGCAGTACTTC. It yields the protein CASSQDRLAGASSYEQYF.

The chain is built from TRBV7-9 and TRBJ2-1; D gene unclear. Germline CDR1 and CDR2: SEHNR and FQNEAQ (reference sequence). Deletions cut 4 bases from V and 8 bases from J, with 18 bases between. This CDR3 spans 15 amino acids. CDR3 loop: CASSSDGLSFDEQFF. The CDR3 coding sequence is TGTGCCAGCAGCTCCGATGGCCTTTCTTTTGATGAGCAGTTCTTC.

This chain joins TRBV6-5 and TRBJ1-4; weak D call: TRBD1 (6 bases). The CDR3 is made up of 13 amino acids. The V gene lost 6 bases and the J gene lost 11 bases, with 16 bases spanning the gap. Per germline, CDR1 MNHEY and CDR2 SVGAGI. CDR3 DNA: TGTGCCAGCAGCAACGGGGGGCAGGGTAAACTGTTTTTT. Encoded protein: CASSNGGQGKLFF.

The gene calls are TRBV28 and TRBJ2-3; 8 nucleotides align to TRBD2. The length of the CDR3 is 15 residues. Germline assignment: CDR1 MDHEN and CDR2 SYDVKM. V shed 7 bases and J 2 bases; nucleotides not matched to a gene: 8. CDR3 loop: CASTLLAAPTDTQYF. The CDR3 DNA reads TGTGCCAGCACCTTACTAGCGGCTCCCACAGATACGCAGTATTTT.

This rearrangement joins TRBV30 to TRBJ2-1; D possibly corresponds to TRBD2 (6 bases). Trimming removed 2 bases from V and 3 bases from J, with 14 bases in between. The CDR3 loop spans 15 amino acids. Germline lookup yields CDR1 GTSNPN and CDR2 SVGIG (reference sequence). DNA for the CDR3: TGTGCCTGGAGTACGGGACTCCGAATCTACAATGAGCAGTTCTTC. This encodes CAWSTGLRIYNEQFF.